This paragraph reports one T cell receptor (beta chain). This entry comes from a study of blood T cell repertoires in COVID-19. The method was immunoSEQ multiplex PCR; TCRdb's version includes in-frame clones alone and lacks a portion of them. The table shows under 200,000 clones, with around four fifths occurring only once. The specimen sequenced was peripheral blood. The TCR comes from an elderly woman with active or convalescent COVID-19.

The CDR3 nucleotides read TGTGCCATCAGAGCAGGGGGGCACACTGAAGCTTTCTTT. It is translated as CAIRAGGHTEAFF. The chain is built from TRBV10-3 and TRBJ1-1; TRBD1 aligns across 7 bases. Trimming took 6 bases from V and 3 from J; bases not matched to a gene: 4. The germline CDR1 and CDR2 sequences are ENHRY and SYGVKD. This CDR3 has 13 residues.